These 28 T cell receptor beta chains came from one sample sequenced in a study of long-term antiretroviral therapy in people with HIV. Assay version v3.0 of immunoSEQ was used, and it was run at survey level. Only in-frame clones appear in the TCRdb table, and some are missing; sequencing was by immunoSEQ multiplex PCR. The sample has 20,000 to 25,000 clones; 88% are singletons. Material: unsorted PBMCs, obtained 2.3 years after starting antiretroviral therapy. These receptors all stem from a man in his sixties with HIV.

This clone was seen once. The chain joins TRBV10-3 to TRBJ2-1; 9 bases match TRBD1. Per the germline V gene, CDR1 is ENHRY and CDR2 is SYGVKD. Germline trimming cut 2 bases from V and 6 bases from J; bases unmatched to any gene: 11. The CDR3 is 17 residues long. This chain's CDR3 is CAISEGTGTGTPNEQFF. For the CDR3, the DNA is TGTGCCATCAGTGAGGGGACCGGGACAGGGACCCCCAATGAGCAGTTCTTC.

This chain links TRBV10-3 with TRBJ2-1; 13 bases match TRBD2. There are 16 residues in the CDR3. The germline CDR1 and CDR2 sequences are ENHRY and SYGVKD. V gave up 4 bases and J gave up 8 bases; unmatched junction bases: 8. The CDR3 protein is CAISGTSGRRFDEQFF. CDR3 DNA sequence: TGTGCCATCAGTGGGACTAGCGGGAGAAGGTTCGATGAGCAGTTCTTC.

The V call is TRBV6-5, the J call TRBJ2-5; 9 bases are a match to TRBD2. This CDR3 spans 16 amino acids. After removal of 2 bases from V and 4 bases from J, the junction contained 8 bases not matched to a gene. CDR1 and CDR2 (germline): MNHEY, SVGAGI. The chain's CDR3 is CASSYLAGGRVETQYF. The CDR3 DNA follows: TGTGCCAGCAGTTACCTGGCGGGAGGGCGGGTAGAGACCCAGTACTTC.

The chain has TRBV7-8 and TRBJ1-2; 8 nucleotides align to TRBD1. Germline V gene data show CDR1 as SGHVS and CDR2 as FQNEAQ. Unmatched junction bases numbered 11, after V lost 3 bases and J lost 8 bases. The CDR3 spans 15 residues. The CDR3 DNA reads TGTGCCAGCAGCTTTCTCCCTGACAGGGGCGGCGGCTACACCTTC. It codes for CASSFLPDRGGGYTF.

V and J are TRBV11-3 and TRBJ2-1, with D hard to call. The germline CDR1 and CDR2 sequences are SGHNT and YENEEA. The CDR3 covers 15 residues. The V end lost 0 bases, the J end lost 2 bases, and 8 bases lay between the germline ends. The chain's CDR3 is CASSLESDTYNEQFF. The DNA of the CDR3 is TGTGCCAGCAGCTTAGAGTCCGATACCTACAATGAGCAGTTCTTC.

This chain's CDR3 is CASLTQGDEQYF. CDR3 in DNA: TGTGCCAGCCTAACGCAAGGAGACGAGCAGTACTTC. The chain is built from TRBV6-6 and TRBJ2-7; D unclear. The CDR3 length is 12 residues. V lost 8 bases to trimming and J lost 5 bases, with 13 bases between them. Germline V CDR1 and CDR2: MNHNY, SVGAGI (reference sequence).

The rearrangement joins TRBV18 to TRBJ2-3; D not resolved. V dropped 3 bases and J dropped 3 bases, with 4 bases sitting between them. CDR3 length equals 12 residues. CDR1 and CDR2 from the germline V gene are KGHSH and LQKENI. CDR3 sequence (DNA): TGTGCCAGCTCACCCCCGACAGATACGCAGTATTTT. Protein product: CASSPPTDTQYF.

V gene TRBV18 combines with J gene TRBJ2-5; D ambiguous. The CDR3 is made up of 14 amino acids. Germline loops: CDR1 KGHSH, CDR2 LQKENI. Trimming left V 1 base short and J 4 bases short, with 10 bases between. In DNA form, the CDR3 reads TGTGCCAGCTCACCACTCCCACCTCCAGAGACCCAGTACTTC. Protein sequence: CASSPLPPPETQYF.

The chain uses TRBV5-1 and TRBJ2-4, with D maybe TRBD2 (6 bases). The CDR3 length is 15 residues. Looked up from germline, CDR1 is SGHRS and CDR2 is YFSETQ. V was trimmed by 4 bases and J by 0 bases, leaving 11 bases between them. The CDR3 loop is CASSLSSGAKNIQYF. The DNA for the CDR3 is TGCGCCAGCAGCCTGAGTAGCGGAGCCAAAAACATTCAGTACTTC.

The chain links TRBV4-3 to TRBJ1-2, with D perhaps matching TRBD1 (5 bases). The CDR3 is 20 amino acids. The germline V and J ends were trimmed by 0 bases and 8 bases, with 31 bases remaining between them. Germline loops: CDR1 LGHNA, CDR2 YSLEER. CDR3 sequence (DNA): TGCGCCAGCAGCCAAGATTTCGCGGGGGAGCCAGGGAGCGCGACGAACGGCTACACCTTC. Translating gives CASSQDFAGEPGSATNGYTF.

The chain joins TRBV19 to TRBJ2-1; D may be TRBD2 (6 bases). V lost 4 bases to trimming and J lost 5 bases, with 15 bases between them. In germline, CDR1 is LNHDA, CDR2 SQIVND (reference sequence). CDR3 length: 15 residues. CDR3 region: CASSTVPRGNNEQFF. CDR3 DNA sequence: TGTGCCAGTAGTACCGTACCCCGGGGGAACAATGAGCAGTTCTTC.

The chain uses TRBV9 and TRBJ1-2, with 7 bases matching TRBD1. This CDR3 contains 16 residues. Germline V gene lookup returns CDR1 SGDLS and CDR2 YYNGEE. V lost 3 bases, J lost 1 base, and 9 bases stayed unmatched. As DNA, the CDR3 is TGTGCCAGCAGCGGGTGGACAGGACTTTTTAACTATGGCTACACCTTC. As protein: CASSGWTGLFNYGYTF.

The chain joins TRBV6-1 to TRBJ2-7; D is unresolved. Germline V gene data show CDR1 as MNHNS and CDR2 as SASEGT. V was pared by 0 bases and J by 6 bases, with 9 bases between. This CDR3 is built from 13 residues. The CDR3 spells CASSEARRPEQYF. The CDR3 nucleotides are TGTGCCAGCAGTGAAGCGCGGAGACCCGAGCAGTACTTC.

The chain carries TRBV9 and TRBJ1-4; D is unresolved. CDR1 and CDR2 (germline): SGDLS, YYNGEE. The CDR3 is made up of 16 amino acids. The V end lost 4 bases, the J end lost 3 bases, and 16 bases lay between the germline ends. The CDR3 here is CASSPGPAASNEKLFF. The CDR3 DNA follows: TGTGCCAGCAGCCCCGGACCGGCGGCCTCTAATGAAAAACTGTTTTTT.

J is TRBJ2-7 and V is TRBV23-1; 13 nucleotides match TRBD2. TRBV23-1 is sorted into the ORF group, with uncertain function. V was clipped by 6 bases and J by 5 bases; unmatched bases: 7. The CDR3 is 15 amino acids. CDR3 in DNA: TGCGCCAGCAGCCCCATGGGACTAGCGGGAAACGAGCAGTACTTC. Translated, it gives CASSPMGLAGNEQYF.

This chain connects TRBV9 to TRBJ2-1; 9 bases match TRBD2. V was clipped by 4 bases and J by 8 bases; unmatched bases: 10. Germline lookup yields CDR1 SGDLS and CDR2 YYNGEE. The CDR3 is made up of 15 amino acids. The CDR3 here is CASSYSGSLSDEQFF. The CDR3 bases are TGTGCCAGCAGCTATAGCGGGAGTCTATCGGATGAGCAGTTCTTC.

DNA for the CDR3: TGTGCCAGCAGCCGAGGGGGGTACACCGGGGAGCTGTTTTTT. This gives the protein CASSRGGYTGELFF. The chain recombines TRBV25-1 with TRBJ2-2; D tentatively reads TRBD1 or TRBD2 (6 bases each). Trimming pared 6 bases from V and 3 bases from J, leaving 11 bases between. This CDR3 spans 14 amino acids. The germline V gene has CDR1 MGHDK and CDR2 SYGVNS.

The chain is built from TRBV5-1 and TRBJ2-3; possibly TRBD1 for D (5 bases). The CDR3 runs 14 residues. Germline-derived CDR1 and CDR2 are SGHRS and YFSETQ. Trimming left V 7 bases short and J 4 bases short, with 16 bases between. DNA for the CDR3: TGCGCCAGCGGACAAGCTCGGGCGCCAGATACGCAGTATTTT. Its protein is CASGQARAPDTQYF.

The sample holds a few counts of this clone. The chain employs TRBV7-2 and TRBJ2-7; the match to TRBD2 covers 8 bases. V lost 4 bases and J lost 2; bases outside the gene matches: 7. CDR3 size: 15 residues. The germline CDR1 and CDR2 sequences are SGHTA and FQGNSA. The chain's CDR3 is CASSYNSGNTYEQYF. The CDR3 nucleotides read TGTGCCAGCAGCTACAATAGCGGGAACACCTACGAGCAGTACTTC.

The rearrangement links TRBV7-9 to TRBJ1-1; D unclear. V lost 5 bases, J lost 7 bases, and 5 bases lay in between. There are 10 residues in the CDR3. Germline-derived CDR1 and CDR2 are SEHNR and FQNEAQ (reference sequence). This CDR3 is CASSAYEAFF. CDR3 sequence (DNA): TGTGCCAGCAGCGCTTATGAAGCTTTCTTT.

This clone was found once. V and J are TRBV6-1 and TRBJ1-6; the D is unclear. V shed 1 base and J shed 11 bases, with 12 bases lying between them. CDR3 length: 14 amino acids. From germline, CDR1 is MNHNS and CDR2 SASEGT. CDR3 region: CASSEGRDGTPLHF. CDR3 nucleotides: TGTGCCAGCAGTGAAGGACGGGATGGGACACCCCTCCACTTT.

The rearrangement uses TRBV7-9 and TRBJ2-7; D is undetermined. Looked up from germline, CDR1 is SEHNR and CDR2 is FQNEAQ (reference sequence). Trimming left V 5 bases short and J 4 bases short, with 12 bases between. The CDR3 length is 13 residues. CDR3 amino acids: CASSPAGWYEQYF. As DNA, the CDR3 is TGTGCCAGCAGCCCTGCCGGATGGTACGAGCAGTACTTC.

This clone has a single count. The chain carries TRBV9 and TRBJ2-5; possible D gene TRBD1, 5 bases. Trimming shortened V by 3 bases and J by 1 base, and 10 bases separated the two germline ends. The germline V gene has CDR1 SGDLS and CDR2 YYNGEE. CDR3 length: 14 amino acids. Here the CDR3 reads CASSGGAVQETQYF. The CDR3 DNA follows: TGTGCCAGCAGCGGTGGGGCAGTCCAAGAGACCCAGTACTTC.

The V gene is TRBV29-1, the J gene TRBJ2-3; TRBD2 aligns across 11 bases. J lost 4 bases, V lost 5 bases, and 14 bases had no gene match. This CDR3 has 17 residues. Germline values: CDR1 SQVTM, CDR2 ANQGSEA. CDR3 amino acids: CSVSGLAVPMISDTQYF. The CDR3 nucleotides read TGCAGCGTTTCGGGACTAGCGGTCCCCATGATATCAGATACGCAGTATTTT.

The table lists this clone with a few counts. This rearrangement joins TRBV7-9 to TRBJ1-1, with TRBD1 identical over 7 bases. CDR1 SEHNR and CDR2 FQNEAQ come from the germline V gene (reference sequence). The CDR3 has 15 amino acids. Trimming cost V 3 bases and J 6 bases; bases outside gene matches: 10. The CDR3 is CASSFMTGLYSEAFF. The DNA for the CDR3 is TGTGCCAGCAGCTTCATGACAGGGTTGTATTCTGAAGCTTTCTTT.

The chain employs TRBV6-6 and TRBJ2-3; 12 bases are a match to TRBD2. Trimming removed 6 bases from V and 6 bases from J; junction bases left unmatched: 10. There are 16 residues in the CDR3. Germline lookup yields CDR1 MNHNY and CDR2 SVGAGI (reference sequence). The CDR3 loop is CASRSTSGSSTDTQYF. The CDR3 coding sequence is TGTGCCAGCAGGTCGACTAGCGGGAGTTCAACCGATACGCAGTATTTT.

The V call is TRBV6-1, the J call TRBJ2-1, with 11 positions matching TRBD1. Germline assignment: CDR1 MNHNS and CDR2 SASEGT. The V and J ends lost 4 bases and 4 bases, in that order; junction bases with no gene match: 9. This CDR3 spans 17 amino acids. CDR3 region: CASSGISGTGGYNEQFF. CDR3 DNA sequence: TGTGCCAGCAGTGGAATCTCCGGGACAGGGGGATACAATGAGCAGTTCTTC.

This chain links TRBV27 with TRBJ2-1, with 11 bases matching TRBD2. Germline loops: CDR1 MNHEY, CDR2 SMNVEV (reference sequence). The CDR3 loop spans 15 amino acids. J gave up 6 bases and V 2 bases, and 3 bases lay outside the gene matches. The CDR3 sequence: CASSLVAGGFNEQFF. The CDR3 region has the DNA TGTGCCAGCAGTTTAGTAGCGGGGGGGTTCAATGAGCAGTTCTTC.